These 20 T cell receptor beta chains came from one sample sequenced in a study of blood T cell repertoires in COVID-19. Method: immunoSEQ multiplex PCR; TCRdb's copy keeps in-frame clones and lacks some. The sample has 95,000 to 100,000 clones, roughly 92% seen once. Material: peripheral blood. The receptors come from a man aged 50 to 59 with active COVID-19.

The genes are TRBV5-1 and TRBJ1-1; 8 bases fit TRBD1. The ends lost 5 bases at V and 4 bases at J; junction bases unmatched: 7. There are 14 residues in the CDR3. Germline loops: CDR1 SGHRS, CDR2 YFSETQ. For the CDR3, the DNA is TGCGCCAGCAGATGGACAGGGTTGGGCACTGAAGCTTTCTTT. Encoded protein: CASRWTGLGTEAFF. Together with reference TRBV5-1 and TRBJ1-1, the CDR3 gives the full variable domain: KAGVTQTPRYLIKTRGQQVTLSCSPISGHRSVSWYQQTPGQGLQFLFEYFSETQRNKGNFPGRFSGRQFSNSRSEMNVSTLELGDSALYLCASRWTGLGTEAFFGQGTRLTVV.

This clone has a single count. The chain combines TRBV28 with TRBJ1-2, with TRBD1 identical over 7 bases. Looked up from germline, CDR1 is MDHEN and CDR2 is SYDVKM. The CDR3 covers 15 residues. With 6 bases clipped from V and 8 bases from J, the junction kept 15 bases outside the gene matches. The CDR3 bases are TGTGCCAGCAGCCCCCCTCATAGGACAGGCGTCGGCTACACCTTC. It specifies CASSPPHRTGVGYTF.

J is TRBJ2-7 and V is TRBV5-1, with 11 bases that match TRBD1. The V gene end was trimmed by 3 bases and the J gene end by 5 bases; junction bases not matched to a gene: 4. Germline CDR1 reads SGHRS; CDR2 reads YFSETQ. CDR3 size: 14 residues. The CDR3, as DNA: TGCGCCAGCAGCTGGGGACAGGGGGTTGACGAGCAGTACTTC. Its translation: CASSWGQGVDEQYF.

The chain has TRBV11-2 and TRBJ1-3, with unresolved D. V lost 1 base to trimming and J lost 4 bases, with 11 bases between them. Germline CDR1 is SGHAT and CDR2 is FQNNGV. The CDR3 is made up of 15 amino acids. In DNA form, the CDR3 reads TGTGCCAGCAGCTTAGCCGGCGGGAGAGGAAACACCATATATTTT. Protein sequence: CASSLAGGRGNTIYF.

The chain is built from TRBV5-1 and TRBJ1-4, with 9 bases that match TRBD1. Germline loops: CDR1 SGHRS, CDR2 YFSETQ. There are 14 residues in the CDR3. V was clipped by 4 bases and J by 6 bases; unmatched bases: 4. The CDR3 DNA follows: TGCGCCAGCAGCCGACAGGGGGAAGATGAAAAACTGTTTTTT. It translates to CASSRQGEDEKLFF.

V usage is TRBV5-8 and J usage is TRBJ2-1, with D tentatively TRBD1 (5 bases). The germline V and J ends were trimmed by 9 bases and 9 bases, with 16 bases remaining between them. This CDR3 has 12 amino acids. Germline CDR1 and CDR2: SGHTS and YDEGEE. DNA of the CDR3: TGTGCCACCGCTGAGTGGGGCGCTGAGCAGTTCTTC. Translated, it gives CATAEWGAEQFF.

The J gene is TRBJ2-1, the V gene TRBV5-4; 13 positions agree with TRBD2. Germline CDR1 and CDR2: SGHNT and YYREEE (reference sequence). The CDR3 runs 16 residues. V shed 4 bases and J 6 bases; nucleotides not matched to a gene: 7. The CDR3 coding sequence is TGTGCCAGCAGCGATTCGACTAGCGGGAGGTCCAATGAGCAGTTCTTC. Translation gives CASSDSTSGRSNEQFF. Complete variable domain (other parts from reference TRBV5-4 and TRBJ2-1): ETGVTQSPTHLIKTRGQQVTLRCSSQSGHNTVSWYQQALGQGPQFIFQYYREEENGRGNFPPRFSGLQFPNYSSELNVNALELDDSALYLCASSDSTSGRSNEQFFGPGTRLTVL.

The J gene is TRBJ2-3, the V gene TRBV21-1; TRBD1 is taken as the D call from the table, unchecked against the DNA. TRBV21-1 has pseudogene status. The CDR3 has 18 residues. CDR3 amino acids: CASSTQGDSIRGTDTQYF. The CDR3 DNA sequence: TGTGCCAGCAGCACCCAAGGGGATTCTATTAGGGGCACAGATACGCAGTATTTT.

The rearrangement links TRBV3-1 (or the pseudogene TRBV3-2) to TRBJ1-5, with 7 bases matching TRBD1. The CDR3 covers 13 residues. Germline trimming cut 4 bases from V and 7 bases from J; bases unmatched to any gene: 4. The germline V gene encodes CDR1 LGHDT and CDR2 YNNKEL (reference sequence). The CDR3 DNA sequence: TGTGCCAGCAGCCGACAGGGAAACCAGCCCCAGCATTTT. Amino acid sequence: CASSRQGNQPQHF.

The CDR3 protein is CASTILNTGDEQFF. Here the CDR3 DNA reads TGTGCCAGCACCATTCTCAATACAGGCGATGAGCAGTTCTTC. The V and J genes are TRBV6-5 and TRBJ2-1; D perhaps matches TRBD1 (5 bases). Trimming removed 7 bases at V and 8 bases at J, with 18 bases between. The CDR3 loop spans 14 amino acids. CDR1 is MNHEY, CDR2 SVGAGI, per germline.

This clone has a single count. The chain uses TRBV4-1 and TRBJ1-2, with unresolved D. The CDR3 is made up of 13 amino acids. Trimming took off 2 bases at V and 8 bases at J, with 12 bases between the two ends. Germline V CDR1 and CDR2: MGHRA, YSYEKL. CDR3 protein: CASSQNGVRGYTF. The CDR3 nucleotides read TGCGCCAGCAGCCAAAACGGGGTTAGGGGCTACACCTTC.

CDR3 sequence: CASSPRSGSTDTQYF. In nucleotides, the CDR3 is TGTGCCAGCAGCCCTCGAAGCGGGAGTACAGATACGCAGTATTTT. The rearrangement joins TRBV11-1 to TRBJ2-3; 8 bases line up with TRBD2. Trimming at V came to 5 bases and at J to 3 bases, leaving 7 bases not matched to a gene. Per the germline V gene, CDR1 is SGHAT and CDR2 is FQDESV (reference sequence). The CDR3 is made up of 15 amino acids.

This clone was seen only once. The CDR3 loop is CASSILGLSYNEQFF. The CDR3 nucleotides are TGTGCCAGCTCAATTCTAGGTCTCTCCTACAATGAGCAGTTCTTC. The gene calls are TRBV18 and TRBJ2-1; D is undetermined. Germline V gene lookup returns CDR1 KGHSH and CDR2 LQKENI. This CDR3 has 15 amino acids. V lost 5 bases and J lost 0, with 11 bases in between.

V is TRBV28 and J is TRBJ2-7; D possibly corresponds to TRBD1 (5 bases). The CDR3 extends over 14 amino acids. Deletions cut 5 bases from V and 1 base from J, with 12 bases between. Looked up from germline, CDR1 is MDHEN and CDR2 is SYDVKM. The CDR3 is CASSKTALSYEQYF. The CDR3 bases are TGTGCCAGCAGTAAGACAGCACTATCCTACGAGCAGTACTTC.

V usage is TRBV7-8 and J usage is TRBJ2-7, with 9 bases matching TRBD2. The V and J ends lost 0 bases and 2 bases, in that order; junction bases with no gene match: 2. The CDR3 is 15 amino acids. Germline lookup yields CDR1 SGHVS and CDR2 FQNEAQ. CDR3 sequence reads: CASSLAASGAYEQYF. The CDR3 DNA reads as TGTGCCAGCAGCTTAGCAGCTAGCGGGGCCTACGAGCAGTACTTC.

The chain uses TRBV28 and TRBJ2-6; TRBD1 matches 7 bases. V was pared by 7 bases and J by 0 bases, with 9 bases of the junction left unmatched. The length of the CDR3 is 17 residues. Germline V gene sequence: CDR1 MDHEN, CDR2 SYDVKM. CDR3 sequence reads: CASIRQGLSSGANVLTF. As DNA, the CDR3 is TGTGCCAGCATCCGACAGGGTCTAAGCTCTGGGGCCAACGTCCTGACTTTC.

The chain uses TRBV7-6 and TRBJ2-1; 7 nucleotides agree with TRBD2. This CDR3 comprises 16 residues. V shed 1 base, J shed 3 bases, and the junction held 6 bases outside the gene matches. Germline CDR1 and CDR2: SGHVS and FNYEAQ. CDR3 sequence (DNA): TGTGCCAGCAGCTTAGTAGGCGGGAGAATCTACAATGAGCAGTTCTTC. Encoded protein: CASSLVGGRIYNEQFF. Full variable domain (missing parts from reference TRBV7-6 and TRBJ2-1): GAGVSQSPRYKVTKRGQDVALRCDPISGHVSLYWYRQALGQGPEFLTYFNYEAQQDKSGLPNDRFSAERPEGSISTLTIQRTEQRDSAMYRCASSLVGGRIYNEQFFGPGTRLTVL.

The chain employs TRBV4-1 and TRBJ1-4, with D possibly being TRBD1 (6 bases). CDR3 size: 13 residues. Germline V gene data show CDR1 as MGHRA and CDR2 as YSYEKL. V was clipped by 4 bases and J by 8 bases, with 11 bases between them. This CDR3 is CASSPFRGEKLFF. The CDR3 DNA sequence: TGCGCCAGCAGCCCATTCAGGGGAGAAAAACTGTTTTTT.

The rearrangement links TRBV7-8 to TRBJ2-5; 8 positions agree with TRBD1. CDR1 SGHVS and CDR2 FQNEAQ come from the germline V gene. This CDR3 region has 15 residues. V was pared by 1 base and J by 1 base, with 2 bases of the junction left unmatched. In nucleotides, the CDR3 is TGTGCCAGCAGCTTAGGGACAGGGATCCAAGAGACCCAGTACTTC. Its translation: CASSLGTGIQETQYF.

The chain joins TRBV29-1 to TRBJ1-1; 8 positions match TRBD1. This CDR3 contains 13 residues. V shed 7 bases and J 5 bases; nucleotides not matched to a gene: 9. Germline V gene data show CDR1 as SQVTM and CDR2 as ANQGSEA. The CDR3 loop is CSGTQGAGTEAFF. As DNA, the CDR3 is TGCAGCGGGACGCAGGGGGCGGGGACTGAAGCTTTCTTT.